Sequencing of this TCR beta chain was carried out in a study of T-cell reconstitution after alpha-beta-depleted transplantation in children. Findings and caveats of the study: After transplant, high TCRbeta diversity at day 60 in some patients arose from surviving recipient T cells and thymic progenitors. By about two months after transplant, alpha-beta T cells reportedly arose from several hundred graft clones that had expanded. T-cell numbers and diversity one year post-transplant derived largely from freshly generated T cells.

Remarks on this clonotype: Its specificity is unknown.

V trimming: 4 bases; J trimming: 5 bases; junction bases outside the gene matches: 14. CDR1 and CDR2 from the germline V gene are SGDLS and YYNGEE. The CDR3 covers 17 residues. As it was prepared, the TCRbeta library received unique molecular identifiers. TCRdb itself ran the PCR reads through MiXCR, one entry per CDR3 protein. The table lists around 200,000 distinct CDR3 sequences, approximately 19% of them singletons. The chain uses TRBV9 and TRBJ2-5; 10 bases map to TRBD2. This receptor was obtained from a male patient between 2 and 10 years old who had a stem cell transplant for acute lymphoblastic leukemia, so the T cells may come from the graft donor. The source was PBMCs, mostly from graft donor cells, collected 360 days after TCRalphabeta/CD19-depleted stem cell transplant. The CDR3 sequence is CASSPDPSGGIRETQYF. In nucleotides, the CDR3 is TGTGCCAGCAGCCCCGACCCTAGCGGGGGTATCAGGGAGACCCAGTACTTC. The entire variable domain, with the rest obtained from reference TRBV9 and TRBJ2-5, is as follows: DSGVTQTPKHLITATGQRVTLRCSPRSGDLSVYWYQQSLDQGLQFLIQYYNGEERAKGNILERFSAQQFPDLHSELNLSSLELGDSALYFCASSPDPSGGIRETQYFGPGTRLLVL.